These 5 T cell receptor beta chains were sequenced from one sample in a study of T cells and Merkel cell carcinoma outcomes. Clones were sequenced by immunoSEQ multiplex PCR, and TCRdb holds only the in-frame ones, with some missing. The sample carries 6,000 or so clones, 70% to 75% recorded once. Sequencing was carried out using tumor tissue from Merkel cell carcinoma. Source of these receptors: a human donor with Merkel cell carcinoma. Some clones in this sample may be carry-over from other donors' samples.

With respect to this clone: At one end the junction does not follow the germline gene, possibly because of a read error. The genes are TRBV6-6 and TRBJ1-1; a weak D match, TRBD1 (6 bases). This CDR3 is 13 amino acids long. Per the germline V gene, CDR1 is MNHNY and CDR2 is SVGAGI (reference sequence). DNA for the CDR3: TGTGCCAGCATTGGGGGCTGGAGCACTAAAGCTTTCTTT. Protein product: CASIGGWSTKAFF.

V gene TRBV28 combines with J gene TRBJ1-2; D is perhaps TRBD1 (5 bases). In germline, CDR1 is MDHEN, CDR2 SYDVKM. This CDR3 is 13 amino acids long. Trimming left V 5 bases short and J 10 bases short, with 17 bases between. CDR3 coding DNA: TGTGCCAGCAGTGTGTCAGGGAAAACGGCCTACACCTTC. This codes for CASSVSGKTAYTF.

The genes are TRBV10-3 and TRBJ2-3; 7 bases match TRBD2. This CDR3 comprises 20 residues. Trimming at V came to 2 bases and at J to 2 bases, leaving 19 bases not matched to a gene. Germline loops: CDR1 ENHRY, CDR2 SYGVKD. CDR3 in DNA: TGTGCCATCAGTGAGCCCTCGGCGGGAGTAAGGGAAGAAAACACAGATACGCAGTATTTT. Residues: CAISEPSAGVREENTDTQYF.

As for this clone: A read error is possible here, since a much larger clone lies one base away. The V call is TRBV7-2, the J call TRBJ2-1; no definite D call. The CDR3 covers 14 residues. Germline values: CDR1 SGHTA, CDR2 FQGNSA. V dropped 1 base and J dropped 7 bases, with 11 bases sitting between them. As DNA, the CDR3 is TGTGCCAGCAGCTTAGTAACGGGTAAGAATGAGCAGTTCTTC. It translates to CASSLVTGKNEQFF.

The chain carries TRBV30 and TRBJ1-5, with D uncertain. Germline CDR1 reads GTSNPN; CDR2 reads SVGIG (reference sequence). This CDR3 has 16 amino acids. The germline V and J ends were trimmed by 1 base and 2 bases, with 15 bases remaining between them. In DNA form, the CDR3 reads TGTGCCTGGAGTGATGGCTTAGGTTCAGGCAATCAGCCCCAGCATTTT. Amino acid sequence: CAWSDGLGSGNQPQHF.